The 9 T cell receptor beta chains reported below all come from one sample, sequenced in a study of cytomegalovirus exposure and HLA in healthy donors. Use of 60 Vbeta and 13 Jbeta primers characterized the PCR. Clones were sequenced by immunoSEQ multiplex PCR, and TCRdb holds only the in-frame ones, with some missing. The table shows 100,000 or so clones, with 84% occurring only once. Sequencing used PBMCs. The receptors come from a woman between 18 and 29 years old in good health and CMV-seronegative.

The V call is TRBV19, the J call TRBJ1-6; possible D gene TRBD1, 5 bases. Germline V gives CDR1 LNHDA, CDR2 SQIVND (reference sequence). Trimming shortened V by 6 bases and J by 4 bases, and 10 bases separated the two germline ends. The CDR3 spans 14 residues. CDR3 sequence: CASRTENYNSPLHF. The CDR3, as DNA: TGTGCCAGTAGGACAGAAAATTATAATTCACCCCTCCACTTT.

The chain couples TRBV27 to TRBJ1-2, with 9 bases that match TRBD1. This CDR3 is 15 amino acids long. Unmatched junction bases numbered 10, after V lost 6 bases and J lost 5 bases. In germline, CDR1 is MNHEY, CDR2 SMNVEV (reference sequence). The CDR3: CASRSPGDRVYGYTF. DNA for the CDR3: TGTGCCAGCAGATCCCCCGGGGACAGGGTTTATGGCTACACCTTC.

This clone has only one observation. CDR3 amino acids: CASSLGLRGGNEQFF. CDR3 coding DNA: TGTGCCAGCAGTTTAGGGCTAAGGGGTGGCAATGAGCAGTTCTTC. The chain links TRBV28 to TRBJ2-1, with a tentative D call TRBD1 (5 bases). Per the germline V gene, CDR1 is MDHEN and CDR2 is SYDVKM. V was shortened by 2 bases and J by 6 bases, with 14 bases between the two germline ends. This CDR3 has 15 amino acids.

This rearrangement joins TRBV19 to TRBJ1-1; TRBD1 aligns across 8 bases. From germline, CDR1 is LNHDA and CDR2 SQIVND (reference sequence). CDR3 length: 16 amino acids. V trimming: 3 bases; J trimming: 3 bases; junction bases outside the gene matches: 9. The DNA of the CDR3 is TGTGCCAGTAGTATCGTGACAGGGGAAGTCGACACTGAAGCTTTCTTT. Its protein is CASSIVTGEVDTEAFF.

With respect to this clone: Germline is not matched at one junction end, which may reflect a read error. V is TRBV7-9 and J is TRBJ1-1; tentative D call: TRBD1 (5 bases). Germline CDR1 SEHNR, CDR2 FQNEAQ (reference sequence). CDR3 length: 19 residues. CDR3 sequence reads: CSSSTRVSGGTGMNTEAFF. The CDR3 nucleotides read TGTTCCAGCAGCACCCGGGTCTCTGGAGGGACGGGGATGAACACTGAAGCTTTCTTT.

The chain combines TRBV9 with TRBJ2-3; D call uncertain. The CDR3 has 14 residues. The V gene lost 0 bases and the J gene lost 1 base, with 6 bases spanning the gap. CDR1 is SGDLS, CDR2 YYNGEE, per germline. The CDR3 DNA is TGTGCCAGCAGCGTAGCGTGGCGCACAGATACGCAGTATTTT. It encodes CASSVAWRTDTQYF.

This clone came up once. V and J are TRBV4-3 and TRBJ2-5; TRBD2 might be the D (5 bases). V lost 4 bases to trimming and J lost 11 bases, with 20 bases between them. Per germline, CDR1 LGHNA and CDR2 YSLEER. The CDR3 totals 14 residues. The CDR3 loop reads CASSPRGYLGEQYF. The CDR3 coding sequence is TGCGCCAGCAGCCCAAGAGGGTACCTCGGGGAGCAGTACTTC.

This clone was observed a few times. The chain recombines TRBV4-3 with TRBJ1-1; TRBD1 matches 8 bases. With V trimmed by 4 bases and J by 4 bases, 11 bases remained unmatched. The CDR3 has 16 residues. The germline CDR1 and CDR2 sequences are LGHNA and YSLEER. The CDR3 protein is CASSLISGTGGTEAFF. Here the CDR3 DNA reads TGCGCCAGCAGCCTCATCTCAGGCACAGGGGGCACTGAAGCTTTCTTT.

The table lists this clone with a few counts. The chain is built from TRBV5-6 and TRBJ2-3; TRBD1 might be the D (6 bases). Looked up from germline, CDR1 is SGHDT and CDR2 is YYEEEE. CDR3 length: 16 residues. V was shortened by 4 bases and J by 1 base, with 16 bases between the two germline ends. The CDR3 nucleotides are TGTGCCAGCAGCACTCAAACAGGGTTGGGCACAGATACGCAGTATTTT. This encodes CASSTQTGLGTDTQYF. The full variable domain, with the rest looked up from reference TRBV5-6 and TRBJ2-3, is DAGVTQSPTHLIKTRGQQVTLRCSPKSGHDTVSWYQQALGQGPQFIFQYYEEEERQRGNFPDRFSGHQFPNYSSELNVNALLLGDSALYLCASSTQTGLGTDTQYFGPGTRLTVL.